This T cell receptor (beta chain) is from a study of response to subunit inactivated influenza vaccine. The study, taken as a whole, reports: The study's authors posited that every seasonal influenza vaccination enlists few new T cells.

TCRdb fed the RT-PCR reads into MiXCR, producing one record per CDR3 protein. Among 530,000 or so distinct CDR3 sequences listed, around 13% were seen once. Note on this clonotype: Its specificity is unknown.

Per the germline V gene, CDR1 is MNHNS and CDR2 is SASEGT. The length of the CDR3 is 14 residues. V lost 6 bases and J lost 1, with 12 bases in between. This sequence originates from a man between 45 and 60 years old who received an inactivated influenza vaccine. The chain has TRBV6-1 and TRBJ2-5; no clear D. Sequences were derived from PBMCs from blood, sampled 11 to 12 days after vaccination. The CDR3 DNA sequence: TGTGCCAGCAGGCTTCGGGCCACCCAAGAGACCCAGTACTTC. The encoded protein is CASRLRATQETQYF.